This TCR beta chain was retrieved from a study of cytomegalovirus exposure and HLA in healthy donors. This clone was detected only a few times. What it recognizes is unknown. Use of 60 Vbeta and 13 Jbeta primers characterized the PCR. Only in-frame clones appear in the TCRdb table, and some are missing; sequencing was by immunoSEQ multiplex PCR. The profile covers fewer than 85,000 clones, with around 78% appearing a single time and 4.5% to 7% taken by the ten largest. Overall study findings and caveats: Most of the CMV-associated TCR beta chains (in a later analysis) appeared to be HLA-restricted. CMV serostatus was the sole immune exposure data available.

With 4 bases removed from V and 7 bases from J, the gap between germline ends came to 17 bases. CDR1 and CDR2 (germline): SGHVS, FNYEAQ. The CDR3 runs 15 residues. Sequencing used PBMCs. This clonotype was obtained from a male donor in good health and CMV-seropositive. The V and J genes are TRBV7-6 and TRBJ1-5; tentative D call: TRBD1 (6 bases). The CDR3 here is CASSSQSGANQPQHF. CDR3 nucleotide sequence: TGTGCCAGCAGCTCCCAGTCAGGGGCAAACCAGCCCCAGCATTTT.